This T cell receptor (beta chain) originates from a study of blood T cell repertoires in COVID-19. Overall study: Acute-phase and convalescent COVID-19 samples originated in the United States, Italy and Spain. The cDNA or gDNA used as material had been derived from T cells, B-cell-depleted T cells, or PBMCs.

Germline lookup yields CDR1 KGHSH and CDR2 LQKENI. Trimming cost V 3 bases and J 4 bases, with 9 bases left between them. This CDR3 contains 13 residues. Original processing notes: Estimated nucleated cell counts came from reference gene primer amplification. Measured with immunoSEQ multiplex PCR; TCRdb has only the in-frame clones, and not every one. V and J calls and clone size are given by that table; D and trimming were obtained from the DNA. Of 270,000 or so clones detected, around 90% appear once; the ten largest clones hold approximately 0.94%. The TCR was taken from a middle-aged woman who had recovered from COVID-19. The chain is built from TRBV18 and TRBJ1-2; D not certain. Material: peripheral blood. The DNA of the CDR3 is TGTGCCAGCTCACCGACGGGGTCCTATGGCTACACCTTC. Translation: CASSPTGSYGYTF.